The 17 T cell receptor beta chains reported below all come from one sample, sequenced in a study of shared clonotypes between healthy human individuals. This table comes from immunoSEQ multiplex PCR, and its TCRdb copy is limited to in-frame clones, with some not included. The table includes 2 million to 2.5 million clones, nearly 97% detected once. The material sequenced was naive CD4+ T cells sorted from blood. Subset indicated: CD45RA+ positively selected. Receptors were obtained from a man aged 18 to 35 in good health.

The chain combines TRBV27 with TRBJ1-4; tentative D call: TRBD1 (5 bases). V shed 1 base and J shed 8 bases, with 17 bases lying between them. Germline assignment: CDR1 MNHEY and CDR2 SMNVEV (reference sequence). The CDR3 covers 16 residues. The CDR3, as DNA: TGTGCCAGCAGTTTATTAGGTGGGCAGGGTCGGGAAAAACTGTTTTTT. Translating it yields CASSLLGGQGREKLFF.

The CDR3 coding sequence is TGTGCCATCAGCACAGGGGTGGACGAGCAGTACTTC. Protein: CAISTGVDEQYF. V and J are TRBV10-3 and TRBJ2-7, with 7 bases aligning to TRBD1. V trimming: 6 bases; J trimming: 5 bases; junction bases outside the gene matches: 4. CDR3 size: 12 residues. Germline V gives CDR1 ENHRY, CDR2 SYGVKD.

The chain uses TRBV18 and TRBJ1-5; 9 bases agree with TRBD1. Per germline, CDR1 KGHSH and CDR2 LQKENI. The CDR3 is 14 amino acids. J was trimmed by 6 bases and V by 3 bases; bases with no gene match: 3. Written as DNA, the CDR3 is TGTGCCAGCTCACCTACAGGGGGCCCTCAGCCCCAGCATTTT. It translates to CASSPTGGPQPQHF.

As regards this clone: A single base separates this from a much larger clone, so it may be a read error. This sequence joins TRBV7-3 and TRBJ2-7; D ambiguous. CDR3 length equals 11 residues. CDR1 and CDR2 from the germline V gene are SGHTA and FQGTGA. Trimming pared 4 bases from V and 3 bases from J, leaving 4 bases between. CDR3 protein: CASSSDYEQYF. DNA of the CDR3: TGTGCCAGCAGCTCGGACTACGAGCAGTACTTC.

The J gene is TRBJ2-2, the V gene TRBV30, with 10 bases aligning to TRBD2. The CDR3 is made up of 14 amino acids. V shed 5 bases and J 3 bases; nucleotides not matched to a gene: 3. Germline V gene lookup returns CDR1 GTSNPN and CDR2 SVGIG (reference sequence). CDR3 coding DNA: TGTGCCTGGCGTCTAGCGGGAGACACCGGGGAGCTGTTTTTT. This codes for CAWRLAGDTGELFF.

The chain uses TRBV6-6 and TRBJ2-1; perhaps TRBD2 as D (7 bases). The V end lost 2 bases, the J end lost 11 bases, and 22 bases lay between the germline ends. CDR3 length equals 16 residues. Per the germline V gene, CDR1 is MNHNY and CDR2 is SVGAGI (reference sequence). The CDR3 bases are TGTGCCAGCAGTTACCCGAAGGGGGGGATAGCGGAACAGCAGTTCTTC. Translation gives CASSYPKGGIAEQQFF.

The genes are TRBV6-1 and TRBJ1-6; 8 bases line up with TRBD1. The germline V gene encodes CDR1 MNHNS and CDR2 SASEGT. The CDR3 contains 12 residues. The junction had 1 base not matched to a gene; V was cut back by 7 bases and J by 8 bases. The CDR3 coding sequence is TGTGCCAGCAAGACAGGGGATTCACCCCTCCACTTT. Residues: CASKTGDSPLHF.

V is TRBV7-2 and J is TRBJ2-3; TRBD1 might be the D (5 bases). The CDR3 sequence is 14 residues long. Germline CDR1 and CDR2: SGHTA and FQGNSA. Trimming took 2 bases from V and 6 from J, leaving 12 bases between them. Written as DNA, the CDR3 is TGTGCCAGCAGCTTACAAGCAGGGCCGGATACGCAGTATTTT. It specifies CASSLQAGPDTQYF.

In regard to this clone: This CDR3 is also generated by other DNA sequences in the sample. V gene TRBV5-1 combines with J gene TRBJ2-7; D may be TRBD1 or TRBD2 (5 bases each). The CDR3 length is 15 residues. Germline-derived CDR1 and CDR2 are SGHRS and YFSETQ. V was pared by 0 bases and J by 0 bases, with 10 bases between. The CDR3 nucleotides are TGCGCCAGCAGCTTGGGGGGGTCTAGCTCCTACGAGCAGTACTTC. Residues: CASSLGGSSSYEQYF.

V gene TRBV10-3 combines with J gene TRBJ2-7, with TRBD1 matching 7 bases. Looked up from germline, CDR1 is ENHRY and CDR2 is SYGVKD. The CDR3 runs 16 residues. Trimming cost V 3 bases and J 1 base; bases outside gene matches: 9. CDR3 coding DNA: TGTGCCATCAGTGACTCTACAGGGGCTGGATCCTACGAGCAGTACTTC. It specifies CAISDSTGAGSYEQYF.

J is TRBJ2-1 and V is TRBV30; 7 bases line up with TRBD2. This CDR3 has 13 residues. Germline V gene data show CDR1 as GTSNPN and CDR2 as SVGIG (reference sequence). Trimming cost V 0 bases and J 9 bases; bases outside gene matches: 5. The CDR3 sequence is CAWSVTGRGEQFF. The CDR3 coding sequence is TGTGCCTGGAGTGTAACTGGGAGGGGTGAGCAGTTCTTC.

This chain joins TRBV6-6 and TRBJ2-5; the D is unclear. Germline V gene lookup returns CDR1 MNHNY and CDR2 SVGAGI (reference sequence). The CDR3 runs 11 residues. The V gene lost 7 bases and the J gene lost 2 bases, with 5 bases spanning the gap. The CDR3 nucleotides read TGTGCCAGCAAAGGGCAAGAGACCCAGTACTTC. It is translated as CASKGQETQYF.

This chain uses TRBV5-1 with TRBJ2-7; TRBD1 matches at 9 bases. V shed 4 bases, J shed 6 bases, and the junction held 8 bases outside the gene matches. CDR1 and CDR2 (germline): SGHRS, YFSETQ. This CDR3 is built from 14 residues. In nucleotides, the CDR3 is TGCGCCAGCAGCCTAACCGGGACAGGGTCCGAGCAGTACTTC. It is translated as CASSLTGTGSEQYF.

This sequence joins TRBV7-9 and TRBJ1-6; D might be TRBD1 (6 bases). The CDR3 is 14 amino acids. Germline V gene lookup returns CDR1 SEHNR and CDR2 FQNEAQ (reference sequence). Trimming shortened V by 3 bases and J by 9 bases, and 12 bases separated the two germline ends. CDR3 residues: CASSFGGQTSPLHF. DNA of the CDR3: TGTGCCAGCAGCTTTGGGGGCCAGACTTCACCCCTCCACTTT.

The chain joins TRBV7-8 to TRBJ1-5; no firm D call. The germline V gene encodes CDR1 SGHVS and CDR2 FQNEAQ. V shed 5 bases and J shed 7 bases, with 15 bases lying between them. This CDR3 comprises 14 residues. The DNA of the CDR3 is TGTGCCAGCAGCCTACTTGAGGGAGGCCAGCCCCAGCATTTT. Its translation: CASSLLEGGQPQHF.

The chain recombines TRBV9 with TRBJ1-2, with 8 bases aligning to TRBD1. Looked up from germline, CDR1 is SGDLS and CDR2 is YYNGEE. The trim removed 2 bases at V and 6 bases at J, leaving 6 bases unmatched. The CDR3 is 14 amino acids. The DNA for the CDR3 is TGTGCCAGCAGCGTCGGACAGGGCTCCCATGGCTACACCTTC. Amino acid sequence: CASSVGQGSHGYTF.

This rearrangement joins TRBV4-1 to TRBJ2-7; the D gene is possibly TRBD2 (6 bases). In germline, CDR1 is MGHRA, CDR2 YSYEKL. V was shortened by 4 bases and J by 7 bases, with 17 bases between the two germline ends. This CDR3 region has 14 residues. The CDR3 DNA sequence: TGCGCCAGCAGCCGGAGGGACCGTGCCGATGAGCAGTACTTC. It translates to CASSRRDRADEQYF.